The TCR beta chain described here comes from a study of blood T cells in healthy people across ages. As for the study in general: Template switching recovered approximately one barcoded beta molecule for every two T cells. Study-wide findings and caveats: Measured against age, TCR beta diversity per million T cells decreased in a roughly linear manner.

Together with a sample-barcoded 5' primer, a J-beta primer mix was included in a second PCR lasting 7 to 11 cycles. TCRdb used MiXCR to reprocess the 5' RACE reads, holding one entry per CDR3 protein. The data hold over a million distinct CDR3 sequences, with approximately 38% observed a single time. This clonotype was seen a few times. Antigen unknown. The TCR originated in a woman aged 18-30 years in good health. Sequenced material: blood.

The CDR3 coding sequence is TGTGCCAGCAGCGTACAGGTGGCCACTGAGCAGTTCTTC. It encodes CASSVQVATEQFF. The chain uses TRBV9 and TRBJ2-1; D uncertain. Trimming took off 1 base at V and 9 bases at J, with 11 bases between the two ends. Germline V gene lookup returns CDR1 SGDLS and CDR2 YYNGEE. The CDR3 is 13 amino acids.